Included here is one T cell receptor beta chain sequence, with context. Its antigen is not identified. The entry originates in a study of T cell responses to AZD1222 COVID-19 vaccine. Study-level information: Pooled samples include second doses given at about 4 or 12 weeks.

Study-wide points: The peak T cell response came first, and repertoires were sampled only after it. CD4 TCRs associated with vaccination spanned spike, dominating at 160-218 and 743-854.

The ends were cut back, 5 bases at V and 0 bases at J, with 14 bases in the middle. This CDR3 spans 15 amino acids. Germline V gene sequence: CDR1 SGHTS, CDR2 YDEGEE. The repertoire was sequenced with immunoSEQ multiplex PCR; TCRdb's copy has only in-frame clones and lacks some. Of roughly 190,000 clones listed, approximately 93% are singletons. This TCR was recovered from an adult in good health. This chain uses TRBV5-8 with TRBJ1-1; possible D gene TRBD1, 5 bases. The sequencing here drew on peripheral blood, taken on day 0 of AZD1222 vaccination. CDR3 amino acids: CASSAGDFMNTEAFF. DNA for the CDR3: TGTGCCAGCAGTGCGGGGGATTTCATGAACACTGAAGCTTTCTTT.